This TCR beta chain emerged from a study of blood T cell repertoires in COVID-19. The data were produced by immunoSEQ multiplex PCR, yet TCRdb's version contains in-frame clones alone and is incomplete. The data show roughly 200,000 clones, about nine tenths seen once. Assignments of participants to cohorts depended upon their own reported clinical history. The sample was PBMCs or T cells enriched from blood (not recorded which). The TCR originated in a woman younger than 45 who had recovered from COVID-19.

CDR3 sequence (DNA): TGTGCCAGCAGCCTAGGACAGGGGGATAACGAGCAGTACTTC. It encodes CASSLGQGDNEQYF. The chain joins TRBV7-8 to TRBJ2-7; 10 bases match TRBD1. The CDR3 extends over 14 amino acids. Germline V lookup: CDR1 SGHVS, CDR2 FQNEAQ. After removal of 5 bases from V and 5 bases from J, the junction contained 6 bases not matched to a gene. The whole variable domain, remainder taken from reference TRBV7-8 and TRBJ2-7, is GAGVSQSPRYKVAKRGQDVALRCDPISGHVSLFWYQQALGQGPEFLTYFQNEAQLDKSGLPSDRFFAERPEGSVSTLKIQRTQQEDSAVYLCASSLGQGDNEQYFGPGTRLTVT.